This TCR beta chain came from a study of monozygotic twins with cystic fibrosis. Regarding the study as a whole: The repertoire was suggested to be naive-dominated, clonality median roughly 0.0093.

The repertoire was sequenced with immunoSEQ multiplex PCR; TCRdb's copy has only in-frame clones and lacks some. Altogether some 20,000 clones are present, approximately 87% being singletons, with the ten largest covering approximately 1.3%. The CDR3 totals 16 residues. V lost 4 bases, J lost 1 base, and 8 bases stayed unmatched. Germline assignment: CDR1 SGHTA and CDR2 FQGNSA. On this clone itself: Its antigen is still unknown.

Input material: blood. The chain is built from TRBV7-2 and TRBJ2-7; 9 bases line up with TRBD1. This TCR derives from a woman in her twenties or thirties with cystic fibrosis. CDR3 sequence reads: CASSWDREIFSYEQYF. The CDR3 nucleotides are TGTGCCAGCAGCTGGGACAGGGAAATTTTTTCCTACGAGCAGTACTTC.